This TCR beta chain was profiled in a study of control samples from healthy donors and cancer patients. Germline CDR1 and CDR2: SGDLS and YYNGEE. This CDR3 contains 16 residues. Trimming took 3 bases from V and 7 from J, leaving 19 bases between them. This clone has only one observation. This table comes from immunoSEQ multiplex PCR, and its TCRdb copy is limited to in-frame clones, with some not included. The sample shows 65,000 to 100,000 clones, about nine tenths of them seen only once. The sequenced material came from blood. The chain is built from TRBV9 and TRBJ1-4, with D possibly matching TRBD1 (6 bases). The TCR originated in a man aged 50 to 59 in good health. The CDR3 region is CASSARRDKGLEKLFF. The DNA for the CDR3 is TGTGCCAGCAGCGCGAGACGGGACAAGGGGCTTGAAAAACTGTTTTTT.